This T cell receptor beta chain comes out of a study of coeliac disease (dated by TCRdb to the early 2020s). Describing the broader study: Each coeliac patient was placed into one of three groups: newly diagnosed active disease, refractory coeliac disease type I, or disease controlled by a gluten-free diet. The study set out to describe the TR repertoires of small intestinal T cells in active coeliac disease, refractory type I coeliac disease, and coeliac disease treated with a gluten-free diet. The full study included approximately 30 patients: some 22 with serologically confirmed coeliac disease and 8 controls with non-small intestinal disorders. Samples from some 27 subjects were successfully TRB sequenced, and these included more than 20 paired samples of bulk unsorted intraepithelial and lamina propria cells. Small intestinal lymphocyte fractions from coeliac and non-coeliac patients were analysed in the study using next-generation sequencing of rearranged TRB and TRG CDR3 regions. Because high-resolution HLA typing was not available, biased TRBV7-2 usage was examined as a proof of principle. Study-wide conclusions, independent of this receptor: TRB repertoires were mostly private, with most amino acid sequences found in only one sample, and V-gene usage showed no significant difference between disease groups. Active coeliac intraepithelial and lamina propria samples had lower TRB and TRG repertoire clonality than controls, suggesting that diverse T cells were recruited. The authors considered the approach unsuitable for unbiased detection of gliadin-specific T cells, which are scarce and rarely shared between patients. Published gliadin-specific TRB sequences were detected in about 55% of the 18 coeliac lamina propria samples but in only 1 of 6 controls. Cross-contamination between compartments was possible, because separating intraepithelial cells from lamina propria cells did not produce high-purity fractions.

As concerns this clone: The antigen this receptor binds is unknown. No qualities accompany the bases; no much larger clone lies one base away.

The CDR3, cysteine through phenylalanine, is 13 amino acids long. Only CDR3 DNA remains: 39 bases, in frame from the first base. V has 7 bases trimmed and J has 3 bases trimmed; junction bases matching no gene number 6. Looking up the germline V gene yields CDR1 MDHEN and CDR2 SYDVKM. Aliquots of roughly 510,000 cells were frozen in DMSO/FBS in liquid nitrogen, and a single aliquot per fraction was used for sequencing. Endoscopy and small intestinal biopsy were performed in all 30 patients in the study. Once intraepithelial cells had been isolated, the leftover biopsy tissue was digested with collagenase to release lamina propria cells. The Qiagen DNeasy blood extraction kit was used to extract genomic DNA from the frozen unsorted cell fractions. Library generation was performed with the immunoSEQ multiplex PCR assay. The TR loci were subjected to amplification by multiplexed PCR, for which V gene segments served as targets of the forward primers and J gene segments as targets of the reverse primers. The amplified CDR3 regions were sequenced using the Illumina HiSeq System. Per the authors' processing: A nearest-neighbour algorithm merged closely related reads to remove PCR and sequencing errors and collapse data into unique sequences. Two measures summarised the repertoires: clonality, and T cell density, defined as TR molecules per amount of genomic DNA input. CDR3 amino acid sequences present in at least 80% of unsorted samples were defined as public TRs, and these public TRs were then tested for differential abundance between coeliac and control samples. Each lamina propria sample was queried against a list of fewer than 250 published gliadin-specific TRB sequences. Differences in clonality and density between disease groups were tested by Kruskal-Wallis tests, followed by Dunn post-tests. Imported from immuneACCESS, the table was reduced by TCRdb to in-frame sequences with V and J called. These copies leave out some clones; in studies compared against another copy, an unresolved V gene accounts for under half, and the cause of the remainder is not known. V and J calls and clone size are given by that table; D and trimming were obtained from the DNA. The sample yields 4,000 to 6,000 clones; over 65% were counted once. The ten top clones hold around 14% of the sample.

The sequenced material came from lymphocytes from the gut lamina propria. The meaning of the sample's cell subset or site label: lamina propria cell (LPC) fraction of small intestinal biopsy. This receptor was taken from a woman aged 35 to 49. The sequence is built from TRBV28 and TRBJ2-7, with 7 middle bases fitting TRBD1. In nucleotide form, the sequence is TGTGCCAGCATGACGGGACAGAGCTACGAGCAGTACTTC. Its translation reads: CASMTGQSYEQYF.